This passage covers 14 T cell receptor beta chains from one sample sequenced in a study of human T cells and chemical hapten exposure. Using its own MiXCR run on the RACE reads, TCRdb lists one record per CDR3 protein. Of around 44,000 distinct CDR3 sequences in the sample, about 4.2% were seen once. Time point denoted: patch test 1, 2 weeks after DPC sensitization. The treatment is: therapeutic diphenylcyclopropenone sensitization with weekly scalp DPC. The starting material, unfractionated whole blood, was used for total RNA extraction. Sequencing used whole blood, obtained in connection with sensitization to the hapten diphenylcyclopropenone (DPC). Source of these receptors: a man aged 45-65 years with alopecia areata. Some clones in this sample may be carry-over from other donors' samples.

This clonotype was recorded many times. This chain joins TRBV7-2 and TRBJ2-1, with 11 bases identical to TRBD2. V shed 5 bases, J shed 6 bases, and the junction held 12 bases outside the gene matches. The CDR3 covers 17 residues. The germline gives CDR1 SGHTA, CDR2 FQGNSA. The CDR3 reads CASSRGGLAAWANEQFF. The CDR3 DNA sequence: TGTGCCAGCAGCCGGGGGGGACTAGCGGCTTGGGCCAATGAGCAGTTCTTC.

The J gene is TRBJ1-2, the V gene TRBV11-2; D possibly corresponds to TRBD1 (5 bases). CDR1 and CDR2 from the germline V gene are SGHAT and FQNNGV. V lost 1 base and J 11 bases, leaving 20 bases between the germline ends. CDR3 length: 15 residues. As DNA, the CDR3 is TGTGCCAGCAGCTTAGCCGGTGGCCAGGGAAGTACATACACCTTC. It specifies CASSLAGGQGSTYTF.

This clonotype has a count of ten or more. The gene calls are TRBV5-1 and TRBJ2-5, with 8 nucleotides matching TRBD1. The CDR3 extends over 17 amino acids. The V and J ends lost 0 bases and 4 bases, in that order; junction bases with no gene match: 11. Germline CDR1 is SGHRS and CDR2 is YFSETQ. CDR3 DNA: TGCGCCAGCAGCTTGGCCTTCGGACAGGGTGTGGTAGAGACCCAGTACTTC. This gives the protein CASSLAFGQGVVETQYF.

At least ten counts were recorded for this clonotype. This sequence joins TRBV5-6 and TRBJ1-1; no definite D call. This CDR3 has 14 amino acids. The ends were cut back, 2 bases at V and 0 bases at J, with 8 bases in the middle. Germline V gene sequence: CDR1 SGHDT, CDR2 YYEEEE. The CDR3 sequence: CASSFRFMNTEAFF. CDR3 DNA sequence: TGTGCCAGCAGCTTTCGGTTCATGAACACTGAAGCTTTCTTT.

This clonotype has a count of ten or more. The chain uses TRBV4-3 and TRBJ2-6, with TRBD1 matching over 8 bases. CDR1 LGHNA and CDR2 YSLEER come from the germline V gene. CDR3 length: 17 amino acids. V gave up 1 base and J gave up 4 bases; unmatched junction bases: 6. The CDR3 loop reads CASSQAGGAGGANVLTF. CDR3 DNA sequence: TGCGCCAGCAGCCAAGCAGGGGGCGCCGGCGGGGCCAACGTCCTGACTTTC.

This clonotype has a count of ten or more. This rearrangement joins TRBV10-3 to TRBJ2-1, with D unresolved. Germline values: CDR1 ENHRY, CDR2 SYGVKD. This CDR3 spans 13 amino acids. V gave up 10 bases and J gave up 5 bases, with 15 bases separating them. The CDR3 reads CATRQNPNNEQFF. For the CDR3, the DNA is TGTGCCACCCGGCAAAATCCAAACAATGAGCAGTTCTTC.

The sample holds many counts of this clonotype. CDR3 in amino acids: CASSNDRNYYEQYF. CDR3 bases: TGTGCCAGCAGCAACGACAGAAATTACTACGAGCAGTACTTC. The chain uses TRBV5-4 and TRBJ2-7; perhaps TRBD1 as D (5 bases). Germline V lookup: CDR1 SGHNT, CDR2 YYREEE (reference sequence). The CDR3 runs to 14 residues. V was shortened by 4 bases and J by 3 bases, with 14 bases between the two germline ends.

This clonotype was seen ten or more times. The chain joins TRBV27 to TRBJ1-5; D is unclear. V gave up 2 bases and J gave up 3 bases, with 11 bases separating them. The CDR3 is 15 amino acids. Per the germline V gene, CDR1 is MNHEY and CDR2 is SMNVEV (reference sequence). Here the CDR3 DNA reads TGTGCCAGCAGTTTAGAAGGGCGGTCCAATCAGCCCCAGCATTTT. Translating it yields CASSLEGRSNQPQHF.

This clonotype has at least ten counts. This chain joins TRBV20-1 and TRBJ1-5; D is undetermined. The germline V gene encodes CDR1 DFQATT and CDR2 SNEGSKA (reference sequence). This CDR3 has 14 residues. Trimming removed 5 bases at V and 2 bases at J, with 13 bases between. CDR3 protein: CSALGGRGNQPQHF. CDR3 nucleotide sequence: TGCAGTGCTTTAGGAGGGAGGGGCAATCAGCCCCAGCATTTT.

This clonotype was observed many times. The rearrangement uses TRBV28 and TRBJ2-7, with D perhaps matching TRBD1 (6 bases). Germline loops: CDR1 MDHEN, CDR2 SYDVKM. The CDR3 is 16 amino acids. V was cut by 3 bases and J by 8 bases, with 23 bases left in between. The CDR3 DNA reads TGTGCCAGCAGTTTGGGTACCGGGCCCAGGGGCTCAAAGCAGTACTTC. Encoded protein: CASSLGTGPRGSKQYF.

This clonotype was seen many times. This chain connects TRBV7-9 to TRBJ2-3; D remains unclear. With 7 bases removed from V and 0 bases from J, the gap between germline ends came to 8 bases. The germline V gene has CDR1 SEHNR and CDR2 FQNEAQ (reference sequence). This CDR3 spans 13 amino acids. The CDR3, as DNA: TGTGCCAGCACCCAGGACAGCACAGATACGCAGTATTTT. Encoded protein: CASTQDSTDTQYF.

This clonotype was found many times. The chain uses TRBV5-8 and TRBJ2-3; 8 bases map to TRBD2. V was pared by 3 bases and J by 2 bases, with 8 bases of the junction left unmatched. CDR1 is SGHTS, CDR2 YDEGEE, per germline. The CDR3 contains 16 residues. CDR3 DNA: TGTGCCAGCAGCTCCGGCCGGGGGGGGGCCACAGATACGCAGTATTTT. This gives the protein CASSSGRGGATDTQYF. Complete variable domain (other parts from reference TRBV5-8 and TRBJ2-3): EAGVTQSPTHLIKTRGQQATLRCSPISGHTSVYWYQQALGLGLQFLLWYDEGEERNRGNFPPRFSGRQFPNYSSELNVNALELEDSALYLCASSSGRGGATDTQYFGPGTRLTVL.

This clonotype occurred many times. The CDR3 DNA reads TGTGCCAGCAGTGCGGTGGGGGGGGTATCTAATTCACCCCTCCACTTT. Protein: CASSAVGGVSNSPLHF. V gene TRBV6-1 combines with J gene TRBJ1-6, with D maybe TRBD1 (5 bases). This CDR3 comprises 16 residues. Per germline, CDR1 MNHNS and CDR2 SASEGT. The V and J ends lost 4 bases and 6 bases respectively, with 16 bases between them.

This clonotype was observed a handful of times. The gene calls are TRBV28 and TRBJ1-1, with 11 nucleotides matching TRBD1. Germline V gene data show CDR1 as MDHEN and CDR2 as SYDVKM. This CDR3 contains 14 residues. With V trimmed by 6 bases and J by 6 bases, 6 bases remained unmatched. The CDR3 sequence: CASSLGQGVSEAFF. Written as DNA, the CDR3 is TGTGCCAGCAGCCTGGGACAGGGGGTTTCTGAAGCTTTCTTT.